This T cell receptor (beta chain) is from a study of CD8 T cells in ankylosing spondylitis. Preparation of TCR beta libraries was done by quantitative 5'-RACE with molecular barcodes. TCRdb reanalysed the 5' RACE reads using MiXCR and keeps one entry per CDR3 protein. Altogether about 270,000 distinct CDR3 sequences are present, 30% to 40% being singletons, with the ten largest covering 4% to 5.5%. Points from the study as a whole: Ankylosing spondylitis blood appeared to be characterized by a TCR beta motif of eight highly homologous variants. In the blood and synovial fluid of reactive arthritis, some motif variants had been previously reported. Matched ankylosing spondylitis synovial fluid reportedly contained a significantly enriched population of disease-linked clones.

J lost 0 bases, V lost 3 bases, and 19 bases had no gene match. This CDR3 contains 21 residues. This clonotype was picked up a small number of times. Its antigen is unidentified. The material sequenced was blood, either unsorted or a sorted T cell fraction (not recorded which). This receptor was identified in a male donor with ankylosing spondylitis or in good health (not recorded which). The chain has TRBV12-3 or TRBV12-4 and TRBJ2-4; TRBD2 matches at 8 bases. The CDR3 region has the DNA TGTGCCAGCAGTTTCCGGACAGCCCTTGGGAGCGGGGGCCTAGCCAAAAACATTCAGTACTTC. Protein product: CASSFRTALGSGGLAKNIQYF.